These 19 T cell receptor beta chains share one sample of origin, sequenced in a study of cytomegalovirus exposure and HLA in healthy donors. Primers: 60 Vbeta forward and 13 Jbeta reverse. Sequencing used immunoSEQ multiplex PCR; TCRdb keeps in-frame clones, though not all of them. Counted here are some 130,000 clones, around 84% occurring once; the ten biggest clones make up roughly 2.7%. The sequenced material came from PBMCs. The receptors originated from a man between 50 and 59 years old in good health and CMV-seronegative.

The chain couples TRBV11-2 to TRBJ1-1; 8 nucleotides match TRBD1. Losses at the gene ends were 7 bases for V and 4 bases for J; bases not matched to a gene: 2. CDR3 length: 12 residues. CDR1 SGHAT and CDR2 FQNNGV come from the germline V gene. The CDR3, as DNA: TGTGCCAGCACCCAGGGGGCCACTGAAGCTTTCTTT. Its translation is CASTQGATEAFF.

The V gene is TRBV18, the J gene TRBJ1-1, with D possibly TRBD1 on 6 matching bases. V lost 2 bases, J lost 3 bases, and 19 bases lay in between. The CDR3 sequence is 17 residues long. Germline assignment: CDR1 KGHSH and CDR2 LQKENI. CDR3 sequence: CASSPMMGAAGDTEAFF. The CDR3 bases are TGTGCCAGCTCACCAATGATGGGGGCGGCAGGGGACACTGAAGCTTTCTTT.

The chain carries TRBV27 and TRBJ1-1; no reliable D call. V was trimmed by 4 bases and J by 2 bases, leaving 8 bases between them. This CDR3 is 13 amino acids long. CDR1 is MNHEY, CDR2 SMNVEV, per germline (reference sequence). The CDR3 loop is CASSSRGNTEAFF. As DNA, the CDR3 is TGTGCCAGCAGTTCCCGGGGTAACACTGAAGCTTTCTTT.

The V and J genes are TRBV5-6 and TRBJ2-3; weak D call: TRBD2 (7 bases). V dropped 4 bases and J dropped 14 bases, with 17 bases sitting between them. Germline V CDR1 and CDR2: SGHDT, YYEEEE. The CDR3 has 12 amino acids. The CDR3 DNA follows: TGTGCCAGCAGCGGGGGGGCGGCCGGTTCGTATTTT. This translates into CASSGGAAGSYF.

V is TRBV15 and J is TRBJ1-5, with a weak D call TRBD1 (6 bases). CDR1 and CDR2 from the germline V gene are LNHNV and YYDKDF (reference sequence). The CDR3 extends over 12 amino acids. V lost 8 bases to trimming and J lost 5 bases, with 10 bases between them. CDR3 loop: CATGTNDQPQHF. The CDR3 DNA reads as TGTGCCACCGGGACAAACGATCAGCCCCAGCATTTT. The full variable domain, rest sourced from reference TRBV15 and TRBJ1-5, is DAMVIQNPRYQVTQFGKPVTLSCSQTLNHNVMYWYQQKSSQAPKLLFHYYDKDFNNEADTPDNFQSRRPNTSFCFLDIRSPGLGDTAMYLCATGTNDQPQHFGDGTRLSIL.

The V gene is TRBV5-4, the J gene TRBJ2-2; tentative D call: TRBD2 (6 bases). This CDR3 is 15 amino acids long. Germline assignment: CDR1 SGHNT and CDR2 YYREEE (reference sequence). Trimming shortened V by 0 bases and J by 3 bases, and 9 bases separated the two germline ends. The CDR3 DNA sequence: TGTGCCAGCAGCTTGGCAGGAGGGGACACCGGGGAGCTGTTTTTT. Protein sequence: CASSLAGGDTGELFF.

The genes are TRBV5-1 and TRBJ1-1; tentative D call: TRBD1 (5 bases). Germline values: CDR1 SGHRS, CDR2 YFSETQ. V gave up 4 bases and J gave up 1 base, with 8 bases separating them. CDR3 size: 13 residues. CDR3 region: CASSLDKNTEAFF. The CDR3 nucleotides are TGCGCCAGCAGCCTGGACAAGAACACTGAAGCTTTCTTT.

This chain connects TRBV19 to TRBJ1-1; no reliable D call. CDR1 is LNHDA and CDR2 is SQIVND in the germline V gene (reference sequence). The CDR3 sequence is 13 residues long. V was shortened by 6 bases and J by 7 bases, with 15 bases between the two germline ends. The CDR3 reads CASRWYEGDEAFF. DNA for the CDR3: TGTGCCAGTAGGTGGTATGAGGGAGATGAAGCTTTCTTT.

In this sample, this clone turned up a few times. The genes are TRBV6-5 and TRBJ1-2; D might be TRBD1 (6 bases). Germline V lookup: CDR1 MNHEY, CDR2 SVGAGI. The V end was cut by 0 bases, the J end by 8 bases, with 13 bases between. CDR3 length: 14 residues. The CDR3 is CASSYSRGARGYTF. The CDR3 DNA reads as TGTGCCAGCAGTTACTCCCGGGGGGCGCGCGGCTACACCTTC.

This chain uses TRBV9 with TRBJ1-4; D remains unclear. V shed 3 bases and J shed 6 bases, with 9 bases lying between them. The CDR3 is made up of 13 amino acids. Germline V gene data show CDR1 as SGDLS and CDR2 as YYNGEE. This CDR3 is CASSGRLDEKLFF. The CDR3 DNA is TGTGCCAGCAGCGGACGGCTAGATGAAAAACTGTTTTTT.

The V call is TRBV4-1, the J call TRBJ2-1, with 8 bases that match TRBD2. V lost 3 bases to trimming and J lost 2 bases; unmatched junction nucleotides: 12. Germline V gene sequence: CDR1 MGHRA, CDR2 YSYEKL. The CDR3 extends over 18 amino acids. The CDR3 DNA reads as TGCGCCAGCAGCCAGAGGGCCGGACGGGGGGGCCCCTACAATGAGCAGTTCTTC. Protein sequence: CASSQRAGRGGPYNEQFF.

The rearrangement links TRBV9 to TRBJ1-2; maybe TRBD1 (6 bases). Germline V gives CDR1 SGDLS, CDR2 YYNGEE. This CDR3 comprises 15 residues. V was shortened by 5 bases and J by 3 bases, with 17 bases between the two germline ends. The CDR3 coding sequence is TGTGCCAGCAGACTACGAGGGGGAAGCGACTATGGCTACACCTTC. Translation gives CASRLRGGSDYGYTF. The full variable domain, with the rest looked up from reference TRBV9 and TRBJ1-2, is DSGVTQTPKHLITATGQRVTLRCSPRSGDLSVYWYQQSLDQGLQFLIQYYNGEERAKGNILERFSAQQFPDLHSELNLSSLELGDSALYFCASRLRGGSDYGYTFGSGTRLTVV.

The chain carries TRBV28 and TRBJ2-7; 12 positions agree with TRBD1. The CDR3 covers 14 residues. The germline gives CDR1 MDHEN, CDR2 SYDVKM. V lost 3 bases, J lost 7 bases, and 4 bases stayed unmatched. The CDR3 DNA reads TGTGCCAGCAGTTTTGGGGACAGGGGGCTTGAGCAGTACTTC. It specifies CASSFGDRGLEQYF.

The chain has TRBV4-2 and TRBJ2-7, with a weak D call TRBD1 (5 bases). Trimming took 1 base from V and 2 from J, leaving 18 bases between them. The CDR3 totals 17 residues. CDR1 and CDR2 from the germline V gene are LGHNA and YNFKEQ. CDR3 sequence reads: CASSQVVIRGIAYEQYF. DNA for the CDR3: TGTGCCAGCAGCCAAGTGGTAATAAGGGGTATCGCCTACGAGCAGTACTTC.

This clone was recorded once. The genes are TRBV29-1 and TRBJ2-7, with 7 bases fitting TRBD2. Germline V lookup: CDR1 SQVTM, CDR2 ANQGSEA. The length of the CDR3 is 13 residues. Unmatched junction bases numbered 9, after V lost 5 bases and J lost 5 bases. The CDR3 coding sequence is TGCAGCGTTAGCGGGGACTTTAGTAACGAGCAGTACTTC. Protein: CSVSGDFSNEQYF.

The genes are TRBV9 and TRBJ1-1, with 7 bases matching TRBD1. There are 14 residues in the CDR3. Trimming took 7 bases from V and 3 from J; bases not matched to a gene: 9. Germline CDR1 SGDLS, CDR2 YYNGEE. CDR3 DNA sequence: TGTGCCAGCCCCAGGACAGGAGGGGACACTGAAGCTTTCTTT. It specifies CASPRTGGDTEAFF.

V gene TRBV11-3 combines with J gene TRBJ2-3; 7 bases match TRBD1. The CDR3 covers 13 residues. V was pared by 4 bases and J by 6 bases, with 4 bases of the junction left unmatched. Germline loops: CDR1 SGHNT, CDR2 YENEEA. The CDR3 DNA follows: TGTGCCAGCAGCTCCTCGACAGGGGATACGCAGTATTTT. This codes for CASSSSTGDTQYF.

The gene calls are TRBV4-1 and TRBJ2-2; D possibly corresponds to TRBD1 (6 bases). The germline V gene encodes CDR1 MGHRA and CDR2 YSYEKL. The CDR3 spans 18 residues. Trimming left V 2 bases short and J 12 bases short, with 28 bases between. The CDR3 here is CASSQLYSITGNAKKLFF. As DNA, the CDR3 is TGCGCCAGCAGCCAACTTTACTCCATTACAGGGAACGCTAAGAAGCTGTTTTTT.

J is TRBJ1-5 and V is TRBV27, with TRBD1 matching 7 bases. V shed 6 bases, J shed 0 bases, and the junction held 5 bases outside the gene matches. The length of the CDR3 is 15 residues. The V gene's germline CDR1 is MNHEY and CDR2 SMNVEV (reference sequence). As DNA, the CDR3 is TGTGCCAGCAGGCGGACAGGACATAGCAATCAGCCCCAGCATTTT. Its translation is CASRRTGHSNQPQHF.